These 23 T cell receptor beta chains came from one sample sequenced in a study of immune cell composition in non-small cell lung cancer. The method was immunoSEQ multiplex PCR; TCRdb's version includes in-frame clones alone and lacks a portion of them. This sample has 3,000 to 4,000 clones, with roughly 81% found just once. Normal lung was sampled as far from the tumour as possible, at least 3 cm. What was sequenced was non-adjacent lung tissue. These TCRs come from a human donor with non-small cell lung cancer.

V and J are TRBV7-9 and TRBJ2-5; the D gene is possibly TRBD2 (5 bases). V was cut by 3 bases and J by 1 base, with 15 bases left in between. Germline V gene sequence: CDR1 SEHNR, CDR2 FQNEAQ (reference sequence). The CDR3 is made up of 16 amino acids. The CDR3 DNA reads TGTGCCAGCAGCTTTAAGGGCCAGCGGCCCCAAGAGACCCAGTACTTC. This translates into CASSFKGQRPQETQYF.

V gene TRBV27 combines with J gene TRBJ2-2; D is possibly TRBD1 (5 bases). Germline V gene sequence: CDR1 MNHEY, CDR2 SMNVEV (reference sequence). Trimming left V 7 bases short and J 0 bases short, with 12 bases between. The CDR3 spans 15 residues. The CDR3 is CASTWGRANTGELFF. CDR3 DNA sequence: TGTGCCAGCACCTGGGGCAGGGCGAACACCGGGGAGCTGTTTTTT.

This chain connects TRBV29-1 to TRBJ2-5; 12 positions match TRBD2. The V gene's germline CDR1 is SQVTM and CDR2 ANQGSEA. J gave up 3 bases and V 4 bases, and 3 bases lay outside the gene matches. The CDR3 totals 14 residues. This CDR3 reads CSVGRLAGEETQYF. The CDR3 coding sequence is TGCAGCGTTGGACGACTAGCGGGAGAAGAGACCCAGTACTTC. The variable domain in full, with the rest retrieved from reference TRBV29-1 and TRBJ2-5, is SAVISQKPSRDICQRGTSLTIQCQVDSQVTMMFWYRQQPGQSLTLIATANQGSEATYESGFVIDKFPISRPNLTFSTLTVSNMSPEDSSIYLCSVGRLAGEETQYFGPGTRLLVL.

This chain connects TRBV6-1 to TRBJ1-1; tentatively, D is TRBD1 (6 bases). The germline V gene has CDR1 MNHNS and CDR2 SASEGT. The CDR3 consists of 12 residues. Trimming pared 8 bases from V and 5 bases from J, leaving 12 bases between. CDR3 sequence: CASLGDTTEAFF. The CDR3 coding sequence is TGTGCCAGCCTTGGGGACACGACTGAAGCTTTCTTT.

This sequence joins TRBV6-1 and TRBJ2-1; 10 positions match TRBD2. Losses at the gene ends were 7 bases for V and 8 bases for J; bases not matched to a gene: 11. Per germline, CDR1 MNHNS and CDR2 SASEGT. This CDR3 has 15 amino acids. CDR3 nucleotide sequence: TGTGCCAGCACCCTAGCGGGAGACTATGGCGATGAGCAGTTCTTC. It codes for CASTLAGDYGDEQFF.

This clone was recorded a few times. The gene calls are TRBV5-1 and TRBJ1-5; TRBD1 matches at 9 bases. V was pared by 4 bases and J by 1 base, with 3 bases of the junction left unmatched. There are 15 residues in the CDR3. Germline CDR1 reads SGHRS; CDR2 reads YFSETQ. CDR3 sequence (DNA): TGCGCCAGCAGCCCGACAGGGGGGAGCAATCAGCCCCAGCATTTT. Translation gives CASSPTGGSNQPQHF.

This sequence joins TRBV28 and TRBJ1-2; 12 bases line up with TRBD1. Germline V CDR1 and CDR2: MDHEN, SYDVKM. The junction had 8 bases not matched to a gene; V was cut back by 7 bases and J by 11 bases. The CDR3 is made up of 13 amino acids. The CDR3 region is CASTWDRGRSYTF. The CDR3 region has the DNA TGTGCCAGCACTTGGGACAGGGGGCGATCATACACCTTC.

The chain has TRBV2 and TRBJ2-6; 9 bases line up with TRBD1. Per germline, CDR1 SNHLY and CDR2 FYNNEI. V shed 6 bases, J shed 1 base, and the junction held 4 bases outside the gene matches. The CDR3 runs to 16 residues. DNA for the CDR3: TGTGCCAGCAGCGGACAGGGGCGGTCTGGGGCCAACGTCCTGACTTTC. Its protein product is CASSGQGRSGANVLTF.

The CDR3 bases are TGCAGCGTTGAACGGGCGGGAGGCCGAGAGACCCAGTACTTC. Translated: CSVERAGGRETQYF. The V call is TRBV29-1, the J call TRBJ2-5; TRBD2 aligns across 8 bases. V dropped 2 bases and J dropped 4; count of bases not matched to a gene: 6. The CDR3 has 14 residues. Germline CDR1 SQVTM, CDR2 ANQGSEA.

The chain joins TRBV7-2 to TRBJ2-7, with D possibly being TRBD2 (5 bases). V was trimmed by 4 bases and J by 1 base, leaving 11 bases between them. CDR1 SGHTA and CDR2 FQGNSA come from the germline V gene. The CDR3 totals 14 residues. The chain's CDR3 is CASSSTPGSYEQYF. The CDR3 DNA follows: TGTGCCAGCAGCTCAACCCCGGGGTCCTACGAGCAGTACTTC.

V is TRBV7-3 and J is TRBJ1-1; maybe TRBD1 (6 bases). V gave up 5 bases and J gave up 0 bases, with 13 bases separating them. Germline V gene sequence: CDR1 SGHTA, CDR2 FQGTGA. The CDR3 covers 15 residues. CDR3 in DNA: TGTGCCAGCAGCCCTGGACAGACTTTGAACACTGAAGCTTTCTTT. It is translated as CASSPGQTLNTEAFF.

The table lists this clone with a few counts. The V gene is TRBV2, the J gene TRBJ2-7; 9 bases agree with TRBD1. J was trimmed by 2 bases and V by 5 bases; bases with no gene match: 4. Germline values: CDR1 SNHLY, CDR2 FYNNEI. The CDR3 loop spans 14 amino acids. CDR3 region: CASSYRGLTYEQYF. For the CDR3, the DNA is TGTGCCAGCAGTTACAGGGGGCTCACCTACGAGCAGTACTTC.

In its sample, this clone was seen a few times. This sequence joins TRBV7-2 and TRBJ2-3, with TRBD1 matching 7 bases. V lost 4 bases and J lost 2; bases outside the gene matches: 6. This CDR3 has 15 residues. Germline CDR1 SGHTA, CDR2 FQGNSA. CDR3 sequence reads: CASSSSTGPTDTQYF. In DNA form, the CDR3 reads TGTGCCAGCAGCTCGTCGACAGGGCCCACAGATACGCAGTATTTT.

This chain connects TRBV19 to TRBJ2-3, with 9 bases lining up with TRBD2. The germline gives CDR1 LNHDA, CDR2 SQIVND (reference sequence). This CDR3 is built from 15 residues. J gave up 6 bases and V 1 base, and 5 bases lay outside the gene matches. Here the CDR3 DNA reads TGTGCCAGTAGTATAGGCGGGAGGGGACGCGATACGCAGTATTTT. Translation gives CASSIGGRGRDTQYF.

The rearrangement uses TRBV10-3 and TRBJ1-2; D is unresolved. Germline V lookup: CDR1 ENHRY, CDR2 SYGVKD. CDR3 length: 12 amino acids. V was pared by 3 bases and J by 1 base, with 3 bases between. CDR3 region: CAISDRNYGYTF. CDR3 coding DNA: TGTGCCATCAGTGACCGTAACTATGGCTACACCTTC.

The chain is built from TRBV2 and TRBJ2-5; D may be TRBD2 (6 bases). V was clipped by 0 bases and J by 5 bases, with 13 bases between them. Germline values: CDR1 SNHLY, CDR2 FYNNEI. There are 15 residues in the CDR3. CDR3 DNA sequence: TGTGCCAGCAGTGAAGCTAGCGGCGGTGGGGAGACCCAGTACTTC. The encoded protein is CASSEASGGGETQYF.

The CDR3 loop is CASSKVTGTGNYEQYF. The CDR3 DNA reads as TGTGCCAGCAGCAAAGTTACCGGGACAGGGAACTACGAGCAGTACTTC. The chain is built from TRBV21-1 and TRBJ2-7; the table's D call of TRBD1 was not tested on the DNA. TRBV21-1 is classified as a pseudogene. The CDR3 contains 16 residues.

The chain links TRBV7-3 to TRBJ2-5; 9 positions agree with TRBD2. The CDR3 totals 16 residues. V gave up 1 base and J gave up 2 bases; unmatched junction bases: 5. CDR1 is SGHTA and CDR2 is FQGTGA in the germline V gene. As DNA, the CDR3 is TGTGCCAGCAGCTTAAGTGGTAGCGGGGGACAAGAGACCCAGTACTTC. Amino acid sequence: CASSLSGSGGQETQYF.

V gene TRBV19 combines with J gene TRBJ1-3, with D unresolved. V lost 11 bases and J 2 bases, leaving 13 bases between the germline ends. The CDR3 runs 13 residues. CDR1 and CDR2 (germline): LNHDA, SQIVND (reference sequence). The CDR3 spells CASGRGPGNTIYF. Written as DNA, the CDR3 is TGTGCCTCAGGCCGGGGTCCTGGAAACACCATATATTTT.

There are a few counts of this clone. The chain carries TRBV5-6 and TRBJ1-1, with D hard to call. Trimming left V 4 bases short and J 1 base short, with 8 bases between. Germline V gene lookup returns CDR1 SGHDT and CDR2 YYEEEE. The CDR3 runs 13 residues. This CDR3 is CASSPLSNTEAFF. DNA for the CDR3: TGTGCCAGCAGCCCTCTATCGAACACTGAAGCTTTCTTT.

This clone was detected only a few times. The gene calls are TRBV5-4 and TRBJ2-7; the match to TRBD2 covers 10 bases. The V gene end was trimmed by 4 bases and the J gene end by 4 bases; junction bases not matched to a gene: 5. The CDR3 runs 14 residues. Germline V gene lookup returns CDR1 SGHNT and CDR2 YYREEE (reference sequence). This chain's CDR3 is CASSPRTSGYEQYF. The CDR3 DNA sequence: TGTGCCAGCAGCCCGAGGACTAGCGGTTACGAGCAGTACTTC.

The V gene is TRBV7-9, the J gene TRBJ2-5, with 9 nucleotides matching TRBD1. The J segment lost 4 bases and the V segment lost 5 bases, leaving 14 bases of the junction unmatched. Germline CDR1 is SEHNR and CDR2 is FQNEAQ (reference sequence). This CDR3 has 17 amino acids. CDR3 residues: CASSPGAAGQGGETQYF. As DNA, the CDR3 is TGTGCCAGCAGCCCTGGGGCGGCGGGACAGGGTGGAGAGACCCAGTACTTC. The full variable domain, rest sourced from reference TRBV7-9 and TRBJ2-5, is DTGVSQNPRHKITKRGQNVTFRCDPISEHNRLYWYRQTLGQGPEFLTYFQNEAQLEKSRLLSDRFSAERPKGSFSTLEIQRTEQGDSAMYLCASSPGAAGQGGETQYFGPGTRLLVL.

The chain combines TRBV6-5 with TRBJ1-1; 10 bases line up with TRBD1. The junction had 4 bases not matched to a gene; V was cut back by 3 bases and J by 6 bases. Looked up from germline, CDR1 is MNHEY and CDR2 is SVGAGI. The CDR3 sequence is 14 residues long. As DNA, the CDR3 is TGTGCCAGCAGTTATGAGGGACAGGGGTCTGAAGCTTTCTTT. Translated: CASSYEGQGSEAFF.